This T cell receptor beta chain was captured by sequencing in a study of cytotoxic CD8 clonotypes in ibrutinib-treated CLL. Findings and caveats of the study: Clonality went higher at ibrutinib response and then dropped back toward baseline at progression.

Points on this clone: Its target is not known.

Libraries were prepared by immunoSEQ multiplex PCR; TCRdb keeps only in-frame clonotypes and omits some of them. The repertoire holds about 63,000 clones, with less than 75% as singletons. The V and J ends lost 3 bases and 0 bases, in that order; junction bases with no gene match: 0. Per the germline V gene, CDR1 is SGHDT and CDR2 is YYEEEE. The CDR3 spans 14 residues. The sequence was obtained from a human donor with chronic lymphocytic leukemia. The sample consisted of PBMCs, taken after 12 months of ibrutinib treatment. The V gene is TRBV5-6, the J gene TRBJ2-3, with TRBD2 matching 8 bases. The DNA of the CDR3 is TGTGCCAGCAGCTCTAGCGGGAGCACAGATACGCAGTATTTT. Translation: CASSSSGSTDTQYF.